Following are 30 T cell receptor beta chains from one sample sequenced in a study of cytomegalovirus exposure and HLA in healthy donors. PCR amplification relied on 60 Vbeta primers (plus 13 Jbeta primers). The assay was immunoSEQ multiplex PCR, and TCRdb's table has in-frame clones only and misses some. The table shows 150,000 to 200,000 clones, with about four fifths occurring only once. The sample comprised PBMCs. The source is a male donor in good health and CMV-seropositive.

The chain uses TRBV27 and TRBJ1-5; 8 nucleotides match TRBD1. Per germline, CDR1 MNHEY and CDR2 SMNVEV (reference sequence). The CDR3 runs to 18 residues. Trimming cost V 0 bases and J 4 bases; bases outside gene matches: 11. The CDR3 DNA reads TGTGCCAGCAGTTTATCCCCGACAGGGGAGTGGTGGAATCAGCCCCAGCATTTT. Protein product: CASSLSPTGEWWNQPQHF.

The chain has TRBV9 and TRBJ2-1; D not certain. This CDR3 has 15 amino acids. Germline CDR1 is SGDLS and CDR2 is YYNGEE. Deletions cut 4 bases from V and 3 bases from J, with 14 bases between. The CDR3 here is CASSPKEKSYNEQFF. The DNA of the CDR3 is TGTGCCAGCAGCCCAAAAGAAAAGAGCTACAATGAGCAGTTCTTC.

The chain combines TRBV5-8 with TRBJ1-1; D is ambiguous. Trimming shortened V by 0 bases and J by 4 bases, and 10 bases separated the two germline ends. CDR3 length: 14 amino acids. CDR1 and CDR2 from the germline V gene are SGHTS and YDEGEE. CDR3 DNA: TGTGCCAGCAGCTTGGACGGTAGAGGCACTGAAGCTTTCTTT. Residues: CASSLDGRGTEAFF.

This clone was counted a few times. The chain joins TRBV30 to TRBJ1-3; TRBD1 matches at 7 bases. CDR1 GTSNPN and CDR2 SVGIG come from the germline V gene (reference sequence). The CDR3 has 12 residues. V shed 4 bases and J 4 bases; nucleotides not matched to a gene: 1. CDR3 residues: CAWTGGGNTIYF. CDR3 bases: TGTGCCTGGACAGGGGGAGGAAACACCATATATTTT.

This sequence joins TRBV9 and TRBJ2-7; 7 nucleotides match TRBD2. Losses at the gene ends were 3 bases for V and 2 bases for J; bases not matched to a gene: 14. In germline, CDR1 is SGDLS, CDR2 YYNGEE. CDR3 size: 17 residues. The CDR3 coding sequence is TGTGCCAGCAGCGCCCACCCCTTCCGGGAGGAGACCTACGAGCAGTACTTC. Encoded protein: CASSAHPFREETYEQYF.

The J gene is TRBJ1-2, the V gene TRBV6-5; D is perhaps TRBD1 (6 bases). The CDR3 totals 13 residues. V was shortened by 5 bases and J by 7 bases, with 14 bases between the two germline ends. The germline V gene has CDR1 MNHEY and CDR2 SVGAGI. CDR3 nucleotide sequence: TGTGCCAGCAGTGTGGTGACAGGCAGTGGCTACACCTTC. Its protein is CASSVVTGSGYTF.

V gene TRBV6-1 combines with J gene TRBJ1-1; TRBD1 might be the D (5 bases). The germline V gene has CDR1 MNHNS and CDR2 SASEGT. V lost 1 base, J lost 7 bases, and 10 bases lay in between. This CDR3 contains 13 residues. CDR3 protein: CASSEVWGDEAFF. The CDR3 region has the DNA TGTGCCAGCAGTGAAGTCTGGGGGGATGAAGCTTTCTTT.

The rearrangement uses TRBV18 and TRBJ2-7; 10 bases map to TRBD2. The CDR3 totals 15 residues. After removal of 3 bases from V and 6 bases from J, the junction contained 8 bases not matched to a gene. The germline gives CDR1 KGHSH, CDR2 LQKENI. The CDR3 sequence: CASSPLGLASFEQYF. The CDR3 DNA sequence: TGTGCCAGCTCACCGCTGGGACTAGCGTCGTTCGAGCAGTACTTC.

This clone came up once. The CDR3 spells CATSRGGTSALGQYF. CDR3 in DNA: TGTGCCACCAGCAGAGGTGGGACTAGCGCCCTAGGGCAGTATTTT. This chain links TRBV15 with TRBJ2-3, with 10 bases that match TRBD2. The CDR3 contains 15 residues. CDR1 is LNHNV, CDR2 YYDKDF, per germline (reference sequence). The V and J ends lost 1 base and 11 bases, in that order; junction bases with no gene match: 9.

V usage is TRBV5-1 and J usage is TRBJ1-1, with 7 positions matching TRBD1. The CDR3 consists of 15 residues. Trimming at V came to 4 bases and at J to 2 bases, leaving 8 bases not matched to a gene. The germline CDR1 and CDR2 sequences are SGHRS and YFSETQ. CDR3 bases: TGCGCCAGCAGCCTAGGGGACAGCCATAACACTGAAGCTTTCTTT. Residues: CASSLGDSHNTEAFF. Full variable domain (rest looked up from reference TRBV5-1 and TRBJ1-1): KAGVTQTPRYLIKTRGQQVTLSCSPISGHRSVSWYQQTPGQGLQFLFEYFSETQRNKGNFPGRFSGRQFSNSRSEMNVSTLELGDSALYLCASSLGDSHNTEAFFGQGTRLTVV.

The chain has TRBV7-2 and TRBJ1-4; D remains unclear. Germline-derived CDR1 and CDR2 are SGHTA and FQGNSA. This CDR3 region has 15 residues. V lost 5 bases and J lost 8, with 18 bases in between. The CDR3 here is CASSTWARPGEKLFF. In DNA, the CDR3 is TGTGCCAGCAGCACATGGGCTCGGCCTGGAGAAAAACTGTTTTTT.

This clone appeared a single time. CDR3: CASRTGDGYTF. For the CDR3, the DNA is TGCGCCAGCAGGACAGGGGATGGCTACACCTTC. The gene calls are TRBV5-1 and TRBJ1-2; TRBD1 matches 8 bases. From germline, CDR1 is SGHRS and CDR2 YFSETQ. There are 11 residues in the CDR3. The V gene end was trimmed by 5 bases and the J gene end by 6 bases; junction bases not matched to a gene: 0.

The chain employs TRBV29-1 and TRBJ1-2; no clear D gene. Per germline, CDR1 SQVTM and CDR2 ANQGSEA. The CDR3 contains 12 residues. V was shortened by 3 bases and J by 8 bases, with 13 bases between the two germline ends. The CDR3 region has the DNA TGCAGCGTTGACACCCATCAGTGGGGCTACACCTTC. Protein product: CSVDTHQWGYTF.

The rearrangement links TRBV6-1 to TRBJ1-5, with D perhaps matching TRBD1 (5 bases). The CDR3 has 13 residues. Trimming cost V 3 bases and J 6 bases, with 9 bases left between them. Germline V gives CDR1 MNHNS, CDR2 SASEGT. The CDR3 spells CASSEGRAQPQHF. The DNA for the CDR3 is TGTGCCAGCAGTGAGGGCAGGGCTCAGCCCCAGCATTTT.

The chain links TRBV11-2 to TRBJ2-7; D gene unclear. The CDR3 length is 13 residues. The germline V and J ends were trimmed by 5 bases and 2 bases, with 10 bases remaining between them. The germline CDR1 and CDR2 sequences are SGHAT and FQNNGV. The CDR3 is CASSPPGTYEQYF. DNA of the CDR3: TGTGCCAGCAGCCCTCCGGGTACCTACGAGCAGTACTTC.

The CDR3 region is CASSPTAGGRIGNEQFF. The CDR3 DNA reads as TGTGCCAGCAGCCCGACGGCGGGCGGGAGGATTGGTAATGAGCAGTTCTTC. This chain uses TRBV7-2 with TRBJ2-1, with 8 bases that match TRBD2. CDR3 length equals 17 residues. The ends lost 5 bases at V and 7 bases at J; junction bases unmatched: 16. CDR1 and CDR2 from the germline V gene are SGHTA and FQGNSA.

The chain recombines TRBV9 with TRBJ1-5; no definite D call. V was pared by 4 bases and J by 1 base, with 12 bases between. The CDR3 is 15 amino acids. The germline V gene encodes CDR1 SGDLS and CDR2 YYNGEE. The CDR3 DNA is TGTGCCAGCAGCTCCTCCGATAGAAGCAATCAGCCCCAGCATTTT. Amino acids: CASSSSDRSNQPQHF.

This clone appeared once. The chain links TRBV27 to TRBJ2-2; D may be TRBD1 (6 bases). Trimming took 5 bases from V and 6 from J, leaving 16 bases between them. This CDR3 spans 15 amino acids. Looked up from germline, CDR1 is MNHEY and CDR2 is SMNVEV (reference sequence). DNA for the CDR3: TGTGCCAGCAGTCCCTTCAGGGGAATGGCCGGGGAGCTGTTTTTT. It codes for CASSPFRGMAGELFF.

In this sample, this clone turned up a few times. The chain recombines TRBV2 with TRBJ1-3; 8 bases agree with TRBD1. There are 15 residues in the CDR3. Germline-derived CDR1 and CDR2 are SNHLY and FYNNEI. With V trimmed by 5 bases and J by 3 bases, 6 bases remained unmatched. CDR3 nucleotides: TGTGCCAGCAGTACCCTGACAGGGGATGGAAACACCATATATTTT. Translated, it gives CASSTLTGDGNTIYF.

The CDR3 loop is CATGQAELFF. The CDR3 nucleotides read TGTGCCACCGGACAGGCGGAGCTGTTTTTT. The chain couples TRBV7-9 to TRBJ2-2; 7 bases agree with TRBD1. Unmatched junction bases numbered 3, after V lost 10 bases and J lost 10 bases. Looked up from germline, CDR1 is SEHNR and CDR2 is FQNEAQ (reference sequence). CDR3 length: 10 residues.

The rearrangement uses TRBV18 and TRBJ2-7; 8 bases agree with TRBD2. The V gene end was trimmed by 1 base and the J gene end by 0 bases; junction bases not matched to a gene: 17. CDR3 length: 20 amino acids. Germline CDR1 reads KGHSH; CDR2 reads LQKENI. CDR3 in DNA: TGTGCCAGCTCACCACTGGGGACTAGTCCTGGGGCCCTCATCTCCTACGAGCAGTACTTC. Translated: CASSPLGTSPGALISYEQYF.

This clone was seen only once. The chain uses TRBV19 and TRBJ2-4, with 10 bases aligning to TRBD1. The CDR3 is 14 residues long. The J segment lost 8 bases and the V segment lost 8 bases, leaving 9 bases of the junction unmatched. Germline CDR1 reads LNHDA; CDR2 reads SQIVND (reference sequence). For the CDR3, the DNA is TGTGCCAGTCACCCCCGGGACAGGGGTTACATTCAGTACTTC. Translating it yields CASHPRDRGYIQYF.

This clone occurred a few times. V is TRBV5-1 and J is TRBJ1-1, with D perhaps matching TRBD1 (5 bases). V lost 3 bases and J lost 0, with 15 bases in between. The CDR3 totals 16 residues. Germline V gene data show CDR1 as SGHRS and CDR2 as YFSETQ. CDR3 bases: TGCGCCAGCAGCTCGACGTTGACAGACGTGAACACTGAAGCTTTCTTT. It is translated as CASSSTLTDVNTEAFF.

This clone was observed a handful of times. This chain uses TRBV5-8 with TRBJ2-5; 12 nucleotides line up with TRBD1. Germline V gene data show CDR1 as SGHTS and CDR2 as YDEGEE. V shed 4 bases and J 11 bases; nucleotides not matched to a gene: 12. CDR3 size: 15 residues. Written as DNA, the CDR3 is TGTGCCAGCAGCGAACCGGGACAGGGGGCGAACTTGCAGTACTTC. Encoded protein: CASSEPGQGANLQYF. Using reference TRBV5-8 and TRBJ2-5 for the parts outside the CDR3, the full variable domain is EAGVTQSPTHLIKTRGQQATLRCSPISGHTSVYWYQQALGLGLQFLLWYDEGEERNRGNFPPRFSGRQFPNYSSELNVNALELEDSALYLCASSEPGQGANLQYFGPGTRLLVL.

This clone was counted a single time. The sample has other DNA sequences that encode this CDR3 too. The V gene is TRBV25-1, the J gene TRBJ1-2; possible D gene TRBD1, 6 bases. V was trimmed by 2 bases and J by 1 base, leaving 11 bases between them. This CDR3 region has 15 residues. Germline V lookup: CDR1 MGHDK, CDR2 SYGVNS. CDR3 sequence (DNA): TGTGCCAGCAGTGAAGGGGGCAGATTTAACTATGGCTACACCTTC. This encodes CASSEGGRFNYGYTF.

V usage is TRBV7-6 and J usage is TRBJ2-7; TRBD1 agrees at 8 bases. After removal of 5 bases from V and 9 bases from J, the junction contained 12 bases not matched to a gene. Germline values: CDR1 SGHVS, CDR2 FNYEAQ. This CDR3 is 14 amino acids long. The CDR3 protein is CASSPPAQGAVQYF. CDR3 DNA sequence: TGTGCCAGCAGCCCCCCGGCGCAGGGGGCTGTGCAGTACTTC.

V gene TRBV7-8 combines with J gene TRBJ2-7; perhaps TRBD2 as D (6 bases). This CDR3 has 13 residues. Trimming removed 1 base at V and 6 bases at J, with 10 bases between. Germline-derived CDR1 and CDR2 are SGHVS and FQNEAQ. In DNA, the CDR3 is TGTGCCAGCAGCTTAGGCCGGGACTCCGAGCAGTACTTC. This gives the protein CASSLGRDSEQYF.

CDR3 residues: CATLTQEEEKLFF. CDR3 bases: TGTGCCACTTTGACCCAAGAGGAAGAAAAACTGTTTTTT. The chain has TRBV7-9 and TRBJ1-4; unclear D gene. This CDR3 region has 13 residues. V lost 10 bases and J lost 8, with 17 bases in between. Germline V gene sequence: CDR1 SEHNR, CDR2 FQNEAQ (reference sequence).

The genes are TRBV6-5 and TRBJ2-1; D is uncertain. Germline CDR1 and CDR2: MNHEY and SVGAGI. CDR3 length: 15 amino acids. V lost 8 bases to trimming and J lost 0 bases, with 14 bases between them. In DNA form, the CDR3 reads TGTGCCAGCTCTCCACGGCGGAGCTCCTACAATGAGCAGTTCTTC. Protein product: CASSPRRSSYNEQFF.

The V gene is TRBV7-9, the J gene TRBJ2-1, with D hard to call. Germline-derived CDR1 and CDR2 are SEHNR and FQNEAQ (reference sequence). Trimming left V 5 bases short and J 5 bases short, with 13 bases between. The CDR3 extends over 14 amino acids. CDR3 nucleotide sequence: TGTGCCAGCAGCCCCGCTCGCGGAAACAATGAGCAGTTCTTC. Protein: CASSPARGNNEQFF.